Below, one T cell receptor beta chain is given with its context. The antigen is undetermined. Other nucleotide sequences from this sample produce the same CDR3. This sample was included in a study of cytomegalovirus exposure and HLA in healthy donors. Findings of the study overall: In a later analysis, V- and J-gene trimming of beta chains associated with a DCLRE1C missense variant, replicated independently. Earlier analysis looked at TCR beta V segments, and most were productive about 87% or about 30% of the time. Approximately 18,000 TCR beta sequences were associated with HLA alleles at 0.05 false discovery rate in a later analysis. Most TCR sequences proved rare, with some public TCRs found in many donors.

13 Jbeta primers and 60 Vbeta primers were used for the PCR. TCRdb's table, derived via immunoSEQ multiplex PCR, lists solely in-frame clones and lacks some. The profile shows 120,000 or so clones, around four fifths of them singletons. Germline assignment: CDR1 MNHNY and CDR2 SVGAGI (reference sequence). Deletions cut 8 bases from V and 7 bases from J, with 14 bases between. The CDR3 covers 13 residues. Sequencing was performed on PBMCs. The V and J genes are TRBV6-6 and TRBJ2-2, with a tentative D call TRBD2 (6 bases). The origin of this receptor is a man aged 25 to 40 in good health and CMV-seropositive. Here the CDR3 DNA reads TGTGCCAGCGGCGGGCGGGGAGGCGGGGAGCTGTTTTTT. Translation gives CASGGRGGGELFF.